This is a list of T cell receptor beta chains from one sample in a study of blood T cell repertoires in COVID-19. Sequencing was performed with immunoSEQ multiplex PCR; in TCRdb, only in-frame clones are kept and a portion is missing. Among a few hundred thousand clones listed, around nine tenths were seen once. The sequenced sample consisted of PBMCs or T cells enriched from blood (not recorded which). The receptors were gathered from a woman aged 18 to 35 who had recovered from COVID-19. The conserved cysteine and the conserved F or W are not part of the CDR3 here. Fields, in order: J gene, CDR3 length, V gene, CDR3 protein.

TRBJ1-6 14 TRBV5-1 ASSLESQGYNSPLH
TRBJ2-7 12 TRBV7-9 ASNQGLGSYEQY
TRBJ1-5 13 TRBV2 ASSVDGGGNQPQH
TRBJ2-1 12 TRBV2 ARDGTGGVSEQF
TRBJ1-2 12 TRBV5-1 ASSLGQGAHGYT
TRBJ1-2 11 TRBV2 ASRKQGNYGYT
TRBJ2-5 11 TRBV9 ASSAHRGETQY
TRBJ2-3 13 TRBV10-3 AISPFSGGGDTQY
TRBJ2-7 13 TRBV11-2 ASSSPGQGPPAQY
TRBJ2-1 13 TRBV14 ASSLQEGPYNEQF
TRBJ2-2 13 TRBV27 ASSLQGANTGELF
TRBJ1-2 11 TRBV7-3 ASATGSNYGYT
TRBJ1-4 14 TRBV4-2 ASSQDPVRGPEPLF
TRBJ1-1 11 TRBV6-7 ALPGEMNTEAF
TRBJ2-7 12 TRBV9 ASSVAHTPDEQY
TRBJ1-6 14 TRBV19 ASRRQGSSYNSPLH
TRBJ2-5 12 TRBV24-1 ATSDFHREETQY
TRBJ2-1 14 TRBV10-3 AISDPGSVRHNEQF
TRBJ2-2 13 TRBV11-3 ASSFGGGNTGELF
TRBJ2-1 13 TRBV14 ASSQGQAGANEQF
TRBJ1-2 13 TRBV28 ASSPRGQNNYGYT
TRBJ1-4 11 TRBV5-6 ASSLDRGEKLF
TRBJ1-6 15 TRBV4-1 ASSWRTGGFGNSPLH
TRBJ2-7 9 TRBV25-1 ASSHTYEQY
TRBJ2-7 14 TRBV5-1 ASSLSLGGTSYEQY
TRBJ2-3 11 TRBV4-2 ASSQENAGTQY
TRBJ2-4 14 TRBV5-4 ASSSGLGVAKNIQY
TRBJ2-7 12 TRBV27 ASMAQGFAYEQY
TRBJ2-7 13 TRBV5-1 ASSLVGGDGYEQY
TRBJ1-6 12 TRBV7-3 ASSSTGVGSPLH
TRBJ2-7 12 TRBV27 ASRTAGGPYEQY
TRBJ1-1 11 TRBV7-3 ASSLGRNTEAF
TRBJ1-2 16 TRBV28 ASSLPPGGGEIVKGYT
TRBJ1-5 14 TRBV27 ASSLSAGKGYQPQH
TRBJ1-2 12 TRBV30 AWSVAGGEKGYT
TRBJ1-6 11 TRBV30 AWSRRDNSPLH
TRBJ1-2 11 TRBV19 ASSIDRVQGYT
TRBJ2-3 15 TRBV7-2 ASSARPGQLSTDTQY
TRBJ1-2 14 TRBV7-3 ASSPRDRDSNYGYT
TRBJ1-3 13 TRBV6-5 ASRRDRGSGNTIY
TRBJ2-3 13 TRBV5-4 ASSWSGGSTDTQY
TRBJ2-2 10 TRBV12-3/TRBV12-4 ASSKPTGELF
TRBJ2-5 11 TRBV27 ASSWQGTETQY
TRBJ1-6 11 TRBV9 ASSVDGNSPLH
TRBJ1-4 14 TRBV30 AWRGSSVVPIEKLF
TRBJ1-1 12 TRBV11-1 ASSLGTVNTEAF
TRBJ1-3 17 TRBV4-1 ASSQDGAPGRIPSGTIY
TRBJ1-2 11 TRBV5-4 ASSRAGFWGYT
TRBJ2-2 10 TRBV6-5 ASSHATGELF
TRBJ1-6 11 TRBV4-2 ASSQGANSPLH
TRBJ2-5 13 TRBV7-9 ASSPLGQKQETQY
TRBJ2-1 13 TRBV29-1 STKGDRGTYNEQF
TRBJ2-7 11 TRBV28 ASRTGTVYEQY